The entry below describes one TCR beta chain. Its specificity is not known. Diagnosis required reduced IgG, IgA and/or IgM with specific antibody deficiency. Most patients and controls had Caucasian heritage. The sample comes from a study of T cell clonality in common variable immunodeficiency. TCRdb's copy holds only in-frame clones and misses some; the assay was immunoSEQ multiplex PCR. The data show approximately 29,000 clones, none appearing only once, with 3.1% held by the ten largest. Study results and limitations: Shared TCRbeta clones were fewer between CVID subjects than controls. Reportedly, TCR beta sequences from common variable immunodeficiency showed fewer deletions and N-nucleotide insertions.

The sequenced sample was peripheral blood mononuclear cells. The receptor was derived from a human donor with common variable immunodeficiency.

Incomplete CDR3 DNA: TGTGCCAGTAGTAGAGAAGGGGAGACC. Protein: CASSREGET. The entire CDR3 is CASSREGETQYF. This sequence joins TRBV19 and TRBJ2-5; the D is unclear. The read stops 3 residues short of the end of the CDR3; the missing end is completed from the germline J gene. CDR1 and CDR2 (germline): LNHDA, SQIVND (reference sequence). The CDR3 consists of 12 residues. V was pared by 4 bases and J by 5 bases, with 8 bases between.